This T cell receptor beta chain is drawn from a study of blood T cell repertoires in COVID-19. Turning to the study itself: Italy, Spain and the United States were the sources of the convalescent and acute COVID-19 samples. Sources were T cells, B-cell-depleted T cells, or PBMCs; the material itself was cDNA or gDNA.

The CDR3 has 14 residues. The V and J ends lost 5 bases and 5 bases, in that order; junction bases with no gene match: 7. Per the germline V gene, CDR1 is SNHLY and CDR2 is FYNNEI. Methods used by the authors: Amplifying reference gene primers gave estimates of nucleated cell counts. Generated by immunoSEQ multiplex PCR, the TCRdb table keeps only in-frame clones and is missing some. The DNA was the basis for D and trimming; V, J and clone size are from that table. The table has around 380,000 clones, 81% seen once. V usage is TRBV2 and J usage is TRBJ1-1, with TRBD1 matching over 8 bases. The TCR comes from a human donor with acute or convalescent COVID-19. The donor label of this sample is uncertain. The specimen sequenced was peripheral blood. CDR3: CASSFGQGRTEAFF. Here the CDR3 DNA reads TGTGCCAGCAGTTTCGGACAGGGAAGGACTGAAGCTTTCTTT.